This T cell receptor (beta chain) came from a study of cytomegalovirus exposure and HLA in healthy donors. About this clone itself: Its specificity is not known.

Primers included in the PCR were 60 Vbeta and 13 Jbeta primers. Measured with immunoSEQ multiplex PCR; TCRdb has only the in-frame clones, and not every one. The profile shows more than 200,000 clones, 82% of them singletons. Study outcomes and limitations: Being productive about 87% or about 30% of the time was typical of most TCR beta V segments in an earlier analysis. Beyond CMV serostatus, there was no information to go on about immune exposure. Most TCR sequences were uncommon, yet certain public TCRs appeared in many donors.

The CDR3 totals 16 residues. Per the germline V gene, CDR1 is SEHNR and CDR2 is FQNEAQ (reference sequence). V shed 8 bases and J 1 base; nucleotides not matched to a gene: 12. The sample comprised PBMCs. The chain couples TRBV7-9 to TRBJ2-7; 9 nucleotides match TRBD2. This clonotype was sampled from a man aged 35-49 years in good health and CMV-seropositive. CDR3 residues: CASGGREGPESYEQYF. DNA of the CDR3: TGTGCCAGCGGTGGGCGGGAGGGCCCGGAGTCCTACGAGCAGTACTTC.